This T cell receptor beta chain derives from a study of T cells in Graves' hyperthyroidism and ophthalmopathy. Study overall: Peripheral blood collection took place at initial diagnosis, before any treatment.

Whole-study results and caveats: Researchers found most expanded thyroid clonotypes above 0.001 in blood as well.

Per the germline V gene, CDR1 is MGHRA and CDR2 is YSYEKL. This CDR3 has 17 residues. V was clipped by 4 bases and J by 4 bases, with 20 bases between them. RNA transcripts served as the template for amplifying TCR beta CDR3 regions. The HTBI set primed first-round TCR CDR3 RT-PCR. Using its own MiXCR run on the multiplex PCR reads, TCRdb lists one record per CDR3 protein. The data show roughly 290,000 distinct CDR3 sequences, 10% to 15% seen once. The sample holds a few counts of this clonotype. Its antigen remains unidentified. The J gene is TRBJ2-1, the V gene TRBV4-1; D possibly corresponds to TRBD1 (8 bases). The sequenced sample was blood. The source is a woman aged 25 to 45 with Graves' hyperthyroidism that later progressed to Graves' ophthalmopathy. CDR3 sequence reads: CASSPGGARGLYNEQFF. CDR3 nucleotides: TGCGCCAGCAGCCCGGGAGGCGCCAGGGGGCTGTACAATGAGCAGTTCTTC.